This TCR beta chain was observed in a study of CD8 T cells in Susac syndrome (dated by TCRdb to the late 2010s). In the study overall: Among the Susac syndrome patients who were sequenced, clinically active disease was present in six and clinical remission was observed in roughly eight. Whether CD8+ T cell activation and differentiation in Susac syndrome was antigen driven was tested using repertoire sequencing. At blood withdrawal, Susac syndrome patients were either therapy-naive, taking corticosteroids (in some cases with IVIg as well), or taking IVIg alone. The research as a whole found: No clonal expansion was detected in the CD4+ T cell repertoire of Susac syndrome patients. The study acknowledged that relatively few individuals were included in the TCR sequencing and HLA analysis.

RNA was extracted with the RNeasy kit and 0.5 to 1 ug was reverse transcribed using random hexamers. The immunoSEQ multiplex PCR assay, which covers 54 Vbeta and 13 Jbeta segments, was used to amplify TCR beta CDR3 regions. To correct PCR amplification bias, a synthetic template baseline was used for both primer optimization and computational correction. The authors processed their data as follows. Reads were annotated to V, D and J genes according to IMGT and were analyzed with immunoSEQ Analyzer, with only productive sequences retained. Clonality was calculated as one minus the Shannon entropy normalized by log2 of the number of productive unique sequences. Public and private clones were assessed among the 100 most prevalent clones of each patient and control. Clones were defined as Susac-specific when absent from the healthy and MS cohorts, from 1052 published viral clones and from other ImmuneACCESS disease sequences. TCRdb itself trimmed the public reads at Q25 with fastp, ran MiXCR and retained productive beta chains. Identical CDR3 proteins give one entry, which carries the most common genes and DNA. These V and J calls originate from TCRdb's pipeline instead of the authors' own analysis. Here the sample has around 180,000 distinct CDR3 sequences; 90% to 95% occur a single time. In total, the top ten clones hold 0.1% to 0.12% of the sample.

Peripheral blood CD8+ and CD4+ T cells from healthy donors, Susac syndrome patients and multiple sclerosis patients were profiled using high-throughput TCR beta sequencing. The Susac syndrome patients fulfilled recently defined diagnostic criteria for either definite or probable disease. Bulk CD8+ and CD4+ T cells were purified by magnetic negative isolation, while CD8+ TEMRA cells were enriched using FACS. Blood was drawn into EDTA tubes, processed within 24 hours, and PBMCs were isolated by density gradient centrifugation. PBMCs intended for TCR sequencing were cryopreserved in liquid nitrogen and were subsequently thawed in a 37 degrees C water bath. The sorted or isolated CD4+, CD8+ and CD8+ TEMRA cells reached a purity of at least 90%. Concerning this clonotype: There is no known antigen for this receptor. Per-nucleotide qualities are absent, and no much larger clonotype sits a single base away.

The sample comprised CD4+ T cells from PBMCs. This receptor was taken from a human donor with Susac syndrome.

The nucleotide sequence is given as TGTGCCAGCAGTTTACTGTGGACAGCCGAGCAGTACTTC. Translated, it gives CASSLLWTAEQYF. The rearrangement joined TRBV12-3 or TRBV12-4 to TRBJ2-7; a weak D assignment points to TRBD1 (6 bases agree). Trimming costs V 2 bases and J 6 bases, and their ends lie 11 bases apart. The CDR3 spans 13 residues, from the cysteine through the phenylalanine. Just CDR3 DNA is preserved here, 39 bases in frame from base 1.